This T cell receptor (beta chain) came from a study of immune characterization of retroperitoneal liposarcoma (dated by TCRdb to about 2019). The germline V gene sets CDR1 to MNHNS and CDR2 to SASEGT. Inclusive of the bounding cysteine and phenylalanine, the CDR3 is 14 residues long. The only DNA kept is the CDR3, 42 bases in frame from the first base. Points on this clonotype: Its antigen is not yet known. Within one base of it there is no much larger clone, and no base qualities were kept.

Library creation used PCR. TCRdb records NextSeq 500 as the sequencer. TCRdb took the public reads, trimmed them with fastp at Q25, ran MiXCR for clone calling and kept in-frame beta chains. Entries that share a CDR3 protein sequence are merged under the most common genes and DNA. The sample table records 7,500 to 8,500 distinct CDR3 sequences; over 40% of these occur just once. The ten largest account for about 15% of the sample. This TCR came from a male donor with retroperitoneal liposarcoma. The specimen sequenced was tumor tissue. In this chain, TRBV6-1 is recombined with TRBJ2-1, with 7 bases aligning to TRBD1. The J call may be faulty, since TRBJ2-7 better matches the DNA end. The nucleotides read TGTGCCAGCACCCGACAGGGACCCTACAATGAGCAGTACTTC. Translated, this is CASTRQGPYNEQYF.